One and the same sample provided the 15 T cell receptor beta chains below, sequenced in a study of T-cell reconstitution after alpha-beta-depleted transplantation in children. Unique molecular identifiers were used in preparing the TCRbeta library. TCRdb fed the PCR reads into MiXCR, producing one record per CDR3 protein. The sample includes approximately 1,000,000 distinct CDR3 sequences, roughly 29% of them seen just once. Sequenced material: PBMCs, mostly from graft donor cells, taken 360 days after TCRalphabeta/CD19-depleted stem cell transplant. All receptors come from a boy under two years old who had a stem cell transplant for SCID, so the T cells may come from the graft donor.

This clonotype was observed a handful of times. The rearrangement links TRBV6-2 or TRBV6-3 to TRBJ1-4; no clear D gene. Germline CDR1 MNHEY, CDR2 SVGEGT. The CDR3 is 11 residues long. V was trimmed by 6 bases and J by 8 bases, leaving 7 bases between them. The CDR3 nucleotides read TGTGCCAGCAGGGACCGAGAAAAACTGTTTTTT. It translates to CASRDREKLFF.

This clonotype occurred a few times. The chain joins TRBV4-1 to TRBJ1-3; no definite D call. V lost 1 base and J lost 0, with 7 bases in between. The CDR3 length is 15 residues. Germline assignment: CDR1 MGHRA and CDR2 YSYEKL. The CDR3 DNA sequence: TGCGCCAGCAGCCAAGCAGTAGGCTCTGGAAACACCATATATTTT. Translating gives CASSQAVGSGNTIYF.

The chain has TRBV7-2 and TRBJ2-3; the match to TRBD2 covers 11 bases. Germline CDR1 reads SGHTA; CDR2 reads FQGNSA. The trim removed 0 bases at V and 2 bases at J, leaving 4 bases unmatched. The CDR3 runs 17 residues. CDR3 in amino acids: CASSLALAGALTDTQYF. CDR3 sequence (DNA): TGTGCCAGCAGCTTAGCACTAGCGGGGGCCCTCACAGATACGCAGTATTTT.

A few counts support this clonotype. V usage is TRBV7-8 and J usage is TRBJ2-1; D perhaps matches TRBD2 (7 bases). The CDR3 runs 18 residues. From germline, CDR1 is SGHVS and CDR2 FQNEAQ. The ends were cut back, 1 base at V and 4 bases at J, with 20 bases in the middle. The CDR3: CASSLVGRGQAVYNEQFF. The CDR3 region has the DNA TGTGCCAGCAGCTTAGTAGGGCGGGGGCAGGCCGTATACAATGAGCAGTTCTTC. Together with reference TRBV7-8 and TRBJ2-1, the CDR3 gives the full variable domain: GAGVSQSPRYKVAKRGQDVALRCDPISGHVSLFWYQQALGQGPEFLTYFQNEAQLDKSGLPSDRFFAERPEGSVSTLKIQRTQQEDSAVYLCASSLVGRGQAVYNEQFFGPGTRLTVL.

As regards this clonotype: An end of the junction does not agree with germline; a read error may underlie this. The CDR3 loop is CCASRPPSRTYEQYF. CDR3 nucleotides: TGCTGTGCTAGTCGCCCGCCATCGCGGACCTACGAGCAGTACTTC. The rearrangement joins TRBV20-1 to TRBJ2-7; D unresolved. Germline V lookup: CDR1 DFQATT, CDR2 SNEGSKA (reference sequence). CDR3 length equals 15 residues.

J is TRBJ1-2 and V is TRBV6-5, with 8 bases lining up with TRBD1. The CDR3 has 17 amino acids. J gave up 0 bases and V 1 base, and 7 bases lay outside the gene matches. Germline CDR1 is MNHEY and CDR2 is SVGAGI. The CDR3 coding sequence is TGTGCCAGCAGTTACTTAGCAGGGGGCGCATCTAACTATGGCTACACCTTC. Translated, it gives CASSYLAGGASNYGYTF.

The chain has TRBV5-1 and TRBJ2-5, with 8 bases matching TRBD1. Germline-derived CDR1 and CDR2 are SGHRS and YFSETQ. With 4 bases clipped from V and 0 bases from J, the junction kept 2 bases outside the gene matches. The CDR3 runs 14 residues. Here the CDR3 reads CASSRQGNQETQYF. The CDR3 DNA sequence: TGCGCCAGCAGCAGACAGGGGAACCAAGAGACCCAGTACTTC.

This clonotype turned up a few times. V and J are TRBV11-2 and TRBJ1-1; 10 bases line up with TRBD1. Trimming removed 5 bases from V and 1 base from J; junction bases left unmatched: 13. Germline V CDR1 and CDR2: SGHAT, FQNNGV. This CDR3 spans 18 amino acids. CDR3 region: CASSLRQGARNPNTEAFF. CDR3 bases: TGTGCCAGCAGCCTACGACAGGGGGCGCGGAACCCGAACACTGAAGCTTTCTTT.

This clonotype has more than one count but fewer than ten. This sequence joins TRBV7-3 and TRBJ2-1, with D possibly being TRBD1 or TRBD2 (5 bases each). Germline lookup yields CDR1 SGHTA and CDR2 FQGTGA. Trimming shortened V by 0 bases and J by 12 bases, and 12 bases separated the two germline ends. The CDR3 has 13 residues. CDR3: CASSLTREGTQFF. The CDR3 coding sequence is TGTGCCAGCAGCTTAACCCGTGAAGGGACGCAGTTCTTC.

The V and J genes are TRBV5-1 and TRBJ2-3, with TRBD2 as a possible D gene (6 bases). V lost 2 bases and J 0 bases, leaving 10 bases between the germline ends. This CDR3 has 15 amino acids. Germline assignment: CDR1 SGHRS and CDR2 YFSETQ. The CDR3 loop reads CASSFDGTSTDTQYF. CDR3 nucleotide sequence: TGCGCCAGCAGCTTCGACGGGACTAGCACAGATACGCAGTATTTT.

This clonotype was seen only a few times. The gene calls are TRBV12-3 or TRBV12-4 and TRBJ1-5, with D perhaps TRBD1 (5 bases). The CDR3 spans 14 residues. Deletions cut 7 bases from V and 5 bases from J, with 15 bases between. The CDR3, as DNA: TGTGCCAGCAAACCTTCAGGGATCCATCAGCCCCAGCATTTT. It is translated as CASKPSGIHQPQHF.

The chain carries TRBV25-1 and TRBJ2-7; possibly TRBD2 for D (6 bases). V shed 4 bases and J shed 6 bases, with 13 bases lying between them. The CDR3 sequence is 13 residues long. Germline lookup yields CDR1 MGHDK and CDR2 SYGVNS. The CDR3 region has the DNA TGTGCCAGCAGTGTTGCGGGGAAGGGCGAGCAGTACTTC. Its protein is CASSVAGKGEQYF.

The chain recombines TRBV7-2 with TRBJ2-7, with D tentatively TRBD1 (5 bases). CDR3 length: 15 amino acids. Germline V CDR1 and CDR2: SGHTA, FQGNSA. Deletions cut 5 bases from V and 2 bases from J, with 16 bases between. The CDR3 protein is CASSPSGKTPYEQYF. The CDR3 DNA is TGTGCCAGCAGCCCGTCAGGGAAAACCCCCTACGAGCAGTACTTC.

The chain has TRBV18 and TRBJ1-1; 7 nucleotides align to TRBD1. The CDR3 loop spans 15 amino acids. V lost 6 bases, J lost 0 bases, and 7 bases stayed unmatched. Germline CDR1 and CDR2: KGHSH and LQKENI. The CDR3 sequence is CASSPQTGLNTEAFF. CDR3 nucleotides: TGTGCCAGCTCGCCTCAGACAGGGCTGAACACTGAAGCTTTCTTT.

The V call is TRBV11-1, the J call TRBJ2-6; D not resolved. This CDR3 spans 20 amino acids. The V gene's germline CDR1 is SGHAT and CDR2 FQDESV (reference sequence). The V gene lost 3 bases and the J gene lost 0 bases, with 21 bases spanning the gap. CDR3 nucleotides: TGTGCCAGCAGCTTGAACGGACGTCACAAGATTGTCTCTGGGGCCAACGTCCTGACTTTC. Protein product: CASSLNGRHKIVSGANVLTF.